This TCR beta chain was profiled in a study of blood T cell repertoires in COVID-19 (dated by TCRdb to 2018 to 2021). As for the study more broadly: Collaborator samples came from the United States, Italy and Spain and covered acute and convalescent phases of COVID-19. The material from the prospective study consisted of cDNA or gDNA derived from T cells, B-cell-depleted T cells, or PBMCs. Deeply sampled blood TCRbeta repertoires from subjects exposed to, actively infected with, or recovered from COVID-19 were included in the dataset. The repertoires were released in a freely available public database meant as a resource for research on the immune response to SARS-CoV-2. The samples were drawn from the first 160 participants of the ongoing ImmuneRACE study and from 950 to 1,500 subjects provided by 6 global collaborators. The sample metadata nearly always contained a de-identified subject ID, COVID-19 status, age in years and sex. HLA class I and class II types, where available, came from metadata supplied by the sample provider rather than from assay-based typing.

Each collaborating institution followed its own protocols to collect whole blood in K2EDTA tubes. For TCRbeta analysis, collaborator samples were shipped as frozen whole blood, as isolated PBMCs, or as DNA extracted from either sample type. TCRbeta CDR3 regions were amplified from genomic DNA by means of the immunoSEQ Assay, a bias-controlled multiplex PCR. Regarding the original processing steps: The number of nucleated cells in each sample was estimated by amplification of reference gene primers within the assay. To quantify the absolute abundance of each unique TCRbeta CDR3 rearrangement, sequence reads were collapsed and filtered. For each sample, productive Simpson clonality was calculated by taking the square root of Simpson's diversity index across productive rearrangements. Entries here come from immuneACCESS through TCRdb and include only in-frame sequences with V and J called. Some clones fail to appear in such tables; in the studies checked, an unresolved V gene covers under half of the shortfall, and the cause of the remainder is unknown. V and J calls plus clone size are reproduced from that table; the DNA served to infer D and trimming. The sample table holds tens of thousands of clones, of which around 90% were seen once. The top ten constitute 5.1% of the sample.

The research as a whole found: The quantity of clinical and demographic metadata differed by source and by participant and was supplied without curation.

A note on this clone: Its target antigen remains unknown. Per-nucleotide qualities are absent, and no much larger clonotype sits a single base away.

The CDR3 spans 16 residues, from the cysteine through the phenylalanine. Only CDR3 DNA is held: 48 bases, read in frame from base 1. V loses 6 bases at its end and J loses 1 base; junction bases beyond the gene matches: 8. Looking up the germline V gene yields CDR1 MDHEN and CDR2 SYDVKM. The sequenced sample consisted of peripheral blood. Here the chain combines TRBV28 and TRBJ2-4, with 8 bases in between that match TRBD1. The sequence came from a human donor in a cohort sampled during active COVID-19. The DNA sequence reads TGTGCCAGCAGGGCCCCGGGACAGGAGGCCAAAAACATTCAGTACTTC. This encodes CASRAPGQEAKNIQYF.